This TCR beta chain was documented in a study of cytomegalovirus exposure and HLA in healthy donors. Study-wide context: Within an early data release were approximately 85 million unique TCRs drawn from HLA-typed donors.

The CDR3 loop spans 16 amino acids. Germline CDR1 is SGHDT and CDR2 is YYEEEE. Germline trimming cut 0 bases from V and 7 bases from J; bases unmatched to any gene: 4. The primer mix had 60 Vbeta and 13 Jbeta primers. Some clones are missing from TCRdb's copy, which holds only in-frame ones; the method was immunoSEQ multiplex PCR. The sample records about 130,000 clones, approximately 8.8% being singletons. This receptor was identified in a man between 40 and 49 years old in good health and CMV-seronegative. V and J are TRBV5-6 and TRBJ2-2, with 12 positions matching TRBD1. The sequencing input was PBMCs. The CDR3 loop reads CASSLAGTGGIGELFF. CDR3 DNA sequence: TGTGCCAGCAGCTTGGCCGGGACAGGGGGCATCGGGGAGCTGTTTTTT.